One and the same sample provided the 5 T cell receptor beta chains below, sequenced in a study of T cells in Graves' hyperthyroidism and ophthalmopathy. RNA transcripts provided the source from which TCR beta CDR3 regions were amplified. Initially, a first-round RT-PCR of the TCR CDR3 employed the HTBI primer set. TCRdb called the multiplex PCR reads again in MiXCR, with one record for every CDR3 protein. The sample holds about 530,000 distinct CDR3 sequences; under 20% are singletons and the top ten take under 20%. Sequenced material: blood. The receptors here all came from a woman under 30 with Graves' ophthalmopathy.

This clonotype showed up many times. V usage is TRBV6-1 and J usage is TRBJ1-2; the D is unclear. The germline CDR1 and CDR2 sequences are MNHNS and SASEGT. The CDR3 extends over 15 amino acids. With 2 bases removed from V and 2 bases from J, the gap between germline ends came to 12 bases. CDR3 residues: CASSERELANYGYTF. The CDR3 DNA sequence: TGTGCCAGCAGTGAAAGGGAGTTGGCGAACTATGGCTACACCTTC.

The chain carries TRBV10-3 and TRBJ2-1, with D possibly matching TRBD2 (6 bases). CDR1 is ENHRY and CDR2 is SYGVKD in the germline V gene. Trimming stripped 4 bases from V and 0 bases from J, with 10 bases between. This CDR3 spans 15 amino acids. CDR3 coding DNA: TGTGCCATCAGTGGTAGCGGAAGCTCCTACAATGAGCAGTTCTTC. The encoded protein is CAISGSGSSYNEQFF.

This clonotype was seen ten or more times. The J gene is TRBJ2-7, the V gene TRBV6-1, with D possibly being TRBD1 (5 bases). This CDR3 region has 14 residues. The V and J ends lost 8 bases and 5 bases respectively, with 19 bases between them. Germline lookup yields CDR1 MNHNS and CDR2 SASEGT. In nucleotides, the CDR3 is TGTGCCAGCCTCTCCTCTCACAGGTCCCACGAGCAGTACTTC. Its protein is CASLSSHRSHEQYF.

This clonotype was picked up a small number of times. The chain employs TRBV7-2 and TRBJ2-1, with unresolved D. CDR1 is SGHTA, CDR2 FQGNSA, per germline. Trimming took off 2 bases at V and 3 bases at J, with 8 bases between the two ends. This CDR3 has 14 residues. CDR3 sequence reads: CASSLHRDYNEQFF. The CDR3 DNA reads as TGTGCCAGCAGCTTACACAGAGACTACAATGAGCAGTTCTTC.

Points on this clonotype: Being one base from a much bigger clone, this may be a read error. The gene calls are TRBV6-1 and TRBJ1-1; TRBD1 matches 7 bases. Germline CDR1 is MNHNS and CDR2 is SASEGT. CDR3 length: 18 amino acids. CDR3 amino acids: CPSSGSPRHTGAQPPAFF. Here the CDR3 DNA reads TGTCCCAGCAGTGGAAGCCCCCGTCACACAGGGGCGCAACCGCCGGCTTTCTTT.